One sample yielded the 27 T cell receptor beta chains listed below, sequenced in a study of cytomegalovirus exposure and HLA in healthy donors. The primer mix had 60 Vbeta and 13 Jbeta primers. Here immunoSEQ multiplex PCR was the method, and the copy in TCRdb shows in-frame clones only, minus some. The sample shows roughly 200,000 clones, about 89% of them seen only once. Sequences were obtained from PBMCs. These TCRs come from a man in his thirties or forties in good health and CMV-seronegative.

The rearrangement links TRBV27 to TRBJ2-5; a weak D match, TRBD2 (5 bases). V was shortened by 8 bases and J by 7 bases, with 23 bases between the two germline ends. The V gene's germline CDR1 is MNHEY and CDR2 SMNVEV (reference sequence). This CDR3 has 15 residues. CDR3 nucleotide sequence: TGTGCCAGCCAAAGCGTAGGAGGCGGCCCTCGGACCCAGTACTTC. It specifies CASQSVGGGPRTQYF.

This rearrangement joins TRBV6-5 to TRBJ2-7, with 9 bases lining up with TRBD1. The trim removed 5 bases at V and 3 bases at J, leaving 2 bases unmatched. The CDR3 has 13 amino acids. Germline lookup yields CDR1 MNHEY and CDR2 SVGAGI. CDR3 in DNA: TGTGCCAGCAGTAGGGGACAGGGCTACGAGCAGTACTTC. Residues: CASSRGQGYEQYF.

The count of this clone is one. The rearrangement uses TRBV30 and TRBJ1-1; a possible D gene is TRBD1 (5 bases). The germline V and J ends were trimmed by 3 bases and 4 bases, with 12 bases remaining between them. This CDR3 is 13 amino acids long. Germline CDR1 is GTSNPN and CDR2 is SVGIG (reference sequence). In DNA, the CDR3 is TGTGCCTGGAGATCAGACAGCCGCACTGAAGCTTTCTTT. Protein product: CAWRSDSRTEAFF.

The chain recombines TRBV27 with TRBJ2-7, with D perhaps TRBD2 (6 bases). CDR1 is MNHEY and CDR2 is SMNVEV in the germline V gene (reference sequence). The CDR3 consists of 17 residues. V was trimmed by 4 bases and J by 5 bases, leaving 24 bases between them. The DNA for the CDR3 is TGTGCCAGCAGTTCCCTCCGAGACCCGGGGGTCGTCGACGAGCAGTACTTC. Translation gives CASSSLRDPGVVDEQYF.

The CDR3 nucleotides read TGTGCCAGCAGCCAAAAGATAGCGGGGGGGCCAAGCGAGCAGTACTTC. Residues: CASSQKIAGGPSEQYF. The chain links TRBV4-2 to TRBJ2-7; 11 bases align to TRBD2. Germline lookup yields CDR1 LGHNA and CDR2 YNFKEQ. The CDR3 consists of 16 residues. V lost 2 bases to trimming and J lost 6 bases; unmatched junction nucleotides: 9.

The V and J genes are TRBV10-2 and TRBJ2-5, with 11 bases identical to TRBD2. Germline CDR1 reads WSHSY; CDR2 reads SAAADI. The CDR3 is 17 amino acids. V lost 10 bases to trimming and J lost 5 bases; unmatched junction nucleotides: 18. CDR3 loop: CATMDPSRLAGWETQYF. CDR3 DNA sequence: TGCGCCACCATGGACCCCAGTAGACTAGCGGGGTGGGAGACCCAGTACTTC.

The V call is TRBV28, the J call TRBJ2-3; D gene ambiguous. V was trimmed by 6 bases and J by 6 bases, leaving 19 bases between them. CDR3 length: 15 amino acids. Germline V CDR1 and CDR2: MDHEN, SYDVKM. The CDR3 DNA reads as TGTGCCAGCAGACCTGACAAAGGTTTCACGGATACGCAGTATTTT. This translates into CASRPDKGFTDTQYF.

This clone was observed once. The chain joins TRBV27 to TRBJ2-7, with a tentative D call TRBD1 (7 bases). The CDR3 has 14 residues. V lost 6 bases and J lost 6, with 18 bases in between. The germline V gene has CDR1 MNHEY and CDR2 SMNVEV (reference sequence). Here the CDR3 reads CASSPRWQGGEQYF. DNA for the CDR3: TGTGCCAGCAGCCCAAGGTGGCAGGGGGGCGAGCAGTACTTC.

On this clone itself: The same CDR3 is also encoded by other DNA sequences in this sample. This chain links TRBV5-1 with TRBJ2-1, with 10 nucleotides matching TRBD1. The length of the CDR3 is 15 residues. V trimming: 4 bases; J trimming: 1 base; junction bases outside the gene matches: 2. Per the germline V gene, CDR1 is SGHRS and CDR2 is YFSETQ. DNA of the CDR3: TGCGCCAGCAGCCAGGGACAGGGGTCCTACAATGAGCAGTTCTTC. It is translated as CASSQGQGSYNEQFF.

V usage is TRBV6-1 and J usage is TRBJ1-1; D unresolved. The V and J ends lost 6 bases and 5 bases respectively, with 7 bases between them. The CDR3 consists of 11 residues. In germline, CDR1 is MNHNS, CDR2 SASEGT. The CDR3 DNA follows: TGTGCCAGCAGCCCCGGGACTGAAGCTTTCTTT. Protein: CASSPGTEAFF.

This sequence joins TRBV6-5 and TRBJ2-6; D is perhaps TRBD2 (5 bases). Trimming left V 6 bases short and J 0 bases short, with 9 bases between. The CDR3 sequence is 15 residues long. Germline CDR1 MNHEY, CDR2 SVGAGI. The CDR3 region is CASRGLYSGANVLTF. The CDR3 nucleotides read TGTGCCAGCAGAGGACTTTACTCTGGGGCCAACGTCCTGACTTTC.

This chain links TRBV11-1 with TRBJ2-7; D gene ambiguous. This CDR3 comprises 15 residues. CDR1 and CDR2 (germline): SGHAT, FQDESV (reference sequence). Trimming pared 2 bases from V and 2 bases from J, leaving 13 bases between. CDR3 residues: CASSLSGASTYEQYF. As DNA, the CDR3 is TGTGCCAGCAGCTTAAGTGGAGCGAGTACCTACGAGCAGTACTTC.

This chain uses TRBV28 with TRBJ1-3; maybe TRBD1 (5 bases). Trimming pared 8 bases from V and 0 bases from J, leaving 20 bases between. The CDR3 is 17 residues long. Germline loops: CDR1 MDHEN, CDR2 SYDVKM. Written as DNA, the CDR3 is TGTGCCAGCTTATCTTGGGCGGGGACCTTCTCTGGAAACACCATATATTTT. As protein: CASLSWAGTFSGNTIYF. Looking up the rest from reference TRBV28 and TRBJ1-3 gives the full variable domain: DVKVTQSSRYLVKRTGEKVFLECVQDMDHENMFWYRQDPGLGLRLIYFSYDVKMKEKGDIPEGYSVSREKKERFSLILESASTNQTSMYLCASLSWAGTFSGNTIYFGEGSWLTVV.

This sequence joins TRBV27 and TRBJ1-5, with a weak D call TRBD1 (6 bases). The V end was cut by 2 bases, the J end by 2 bases, with 13 bases between. This CDR3 region has 16 residues. The germline CDR1 and CDR2 sequences are MNHEY and SMNVEV (reference sequence). The CDR3 DNA reads TGTGCCAGCAGTTTAGGGGGCGTATGGGGCAATCAGCCCCAGCATTTT. Encoded protein: CASSLGGVWGNQPQHF.

The V call is TRBV5-1, the J call TRBJ2-3; 8 nucleotides align to TRBD2. The CDR3 length is 16 residues. The germline V gene has CDR1 SGHRS and CDR2 YFSETQ. The ends lost 5 bases at V and 0 bases at J; junction bases unmatched: 8. CDR3 protein: CASREGSGTSTDTQYF. In DNA form, the CDR3 reads TGCGCCAGCAGGGAAGGTAGCGGGACTAGCACAGATACGCAGTATTTT.

This sequence joins TRBV6-4 and TRBJ2-3; D gene uncertain. The CDR3 is 13 residues long. Germline lookup yields CDR1 MRHNA and CDR2 SNTAGT. Trimming took 3 bases from V and 0 from J, leaving 4 bases between them. CDR3 in DNA: TGTGCCAGCAGTGAGTCTAGCACAGATACGCAGTATTTT. This gives the protein CASSESSTDTQYF.

The rearrangement links TRBV6-1 to TRBJ2-7, with 8 bases aligning to TRBD1. CDR3 size: 16 residues. Germline loops: CDR1 MNHNS, CDR2 SASEGT. V shed 0 bases and J 6 bases; nucleotides not matched to a gene: 10. CDR3 region: CASSEAGTGTLSEQYF. The CDR3 DNA follows: TGTGCCAGCAGTGAAGCCGGGACAGGCACCCTCAGCGAGCAGTACTTC.

There are a few counts of this clone. The rearrangement links TRBV10-3 to TRBJ1-3, with 7 bases that match TRBD1. CDR3 length: 16 amino acids. V shed 1 base and J 1 base; nucleotides not matched to a gene: 4. CDR1 and CDR2 (germline): ENHRY, SYGVKD. This chain's CDR3 is CAISEWDRPSGNTIYF. DNA for the CDR3: TGTGCCATCAGTGAGTGGGACAGACCTTCTGGAAACACCATATATTTT.

This clone was seen once. The rearrangement uses TRBV7-2 and TRBJ1-1; D is ambiguous. This CDR3 comprises 16 residues. V gave up 7 bases and J gave up 0 bases, with 18 bases separating them. Germline V CDR1 and CDR2: SGHTA, FQGNSA. CDR3 residues: CASTPRGAGLNTEAFF. In nucleotides, the CDR3 is TGTGCCAGCACCCCGCGGGGAGCCGGTTTGAACACTGAAGCTTTCTTT.

This clone was counted between two and nine times. DNA for the CDR3: TGCGCCAGCAGTCAATCTCCCAACCCGGGACAGACGAAATGCACCATATATTTT. Translating it yields CASSQSPNPGQTKCTIYF. The chain has TRBV23-1 and TRBJ1-3, with 7 positions matching TRBD1. TRBV23-1 has ORF status, its function being uncertain. The V and J ends lost 0 bases and 9 bases, in that order; junction bases with no gene match: 17. The CDR3 extends over 18 amino acids.

V usage is TRBV4-1 and J usage is TRBJ1-3; maybe TRBD1 (6 bases). Germline V gene sequence: CDR1 MGHRA, CDR2 YSYEKL. The V gene lost 6 bases and the J gene lost 4 bases, with 22 bases spanning the gap. The CDR3 loop spans 17 amino acids. The CDR3 loop reads CASSFSSLQGSGNTIYF. The CDR3, as DNA: TGCGCCAGCAGTTTTAGTTCACTACAGGGTTCGGGAAACACCATATATTTT.

The chain combines TRBV7-9 with TRBJ2-1, with 8 bases matching TRBD1. This CDR3 is built from 15 residues. After removal of 4 bases from V and 8 bases from J, the junction contained 10 bases not matched to a gene. Germline V gene sequence: CDR1 SEHNR, CDR2 FQNEAQ (reference sequence). This CDR3 reads CASSSLDRVRHEQFF. CDR3 nucleotide sequence: TGTGCCAGCAGCTCTCTGGACAGGGTTCGCCATGAGCAGTTCTTC.

V usage is TRBV11-2 and J usage is TRBJ1-2, with TRBD1 matching over 11 bases. CDR3 size: 15 residues. The V gene end was trimmed by 5 bases and the J gene end by 3 bases; junction bases not matched to a gene: 5. Germline loops: CDR1 SGHAT, CDR2 FQNNGV. Here the CDR3 reads CASSVRDRGDYGYTF. The CDR3 DNA sequence: TGTGCCAGCAGCGTAAGGGACAGGGGGGACTATGGCTACACCTTC.

The chain employs TRBV28 and TRBJ2-7; D is unclear. Per the germline V gene, CDR1 is MDHEN and CDR2 is SYDVKM. V shed 11 bases and J shed 1 base, with 15 bases lying between them. The CDR3 loop spans 13 amino acids. CDR3 in amino acids: CAASVDVSYEQYF. CDR3 coding DNA: TGTGCCGCCAGCGTCGACGTTTCCTACGAGCAGTACTTC.

The chain uses TRBV19 and TRBJ2-3, with TRBD2 as a possible D gene (5 bases). V lost 6 bases to trimming and J lost 5 bases, with 18 bases between them. Germline CDR1 and CDR2: LNHDA and SQIVND (reference sequence). The CDR3 covers 15 residues. The CDR3 loop is CASRIRGSGLDTQYF. The CDR3 DNA reads as TGTGCCAGTAGGATCCGGGGTTCCGGGTTAGATACGCAGTATTTT.

The genes are TRBV4-1 and TRBJ1-2; 10 bases fit TRBD1. Germline CDR1 is MGHRA and CDR2 is YSYEKL. V dropped 2 bases and J dropped 6; count of bases not matched to a gene: 12. This CDR3 has 17 residues. CDR3 in amino acids: CASSQIPRQGASDGYTF. As DNA, the CDR3 is TGCGCCAGCAGCCAAATACCAAGACAGGGGGCATCGGATGGCTACACCTTC.

Only one count was recorded for this clone. The rearrangement links TRBV5-4 to TRBJ1-6; D is uncertain. The CDR3 is 17 amino acids. The V gene lost 4 bases and the J gene lost 0 bases, with 14 bases spanning the gap. Germline CDR1 reads SGHNT; CDR2 reads YYREEE (reference sequence). The CDR3 spells CASSPGGVSSYNSPLHF. The CDR3 coding sequence is TGTGCCAGCAGCCCCGGCGGCGTGAGCTCCTATAATTCACCCCTCCACTTT.